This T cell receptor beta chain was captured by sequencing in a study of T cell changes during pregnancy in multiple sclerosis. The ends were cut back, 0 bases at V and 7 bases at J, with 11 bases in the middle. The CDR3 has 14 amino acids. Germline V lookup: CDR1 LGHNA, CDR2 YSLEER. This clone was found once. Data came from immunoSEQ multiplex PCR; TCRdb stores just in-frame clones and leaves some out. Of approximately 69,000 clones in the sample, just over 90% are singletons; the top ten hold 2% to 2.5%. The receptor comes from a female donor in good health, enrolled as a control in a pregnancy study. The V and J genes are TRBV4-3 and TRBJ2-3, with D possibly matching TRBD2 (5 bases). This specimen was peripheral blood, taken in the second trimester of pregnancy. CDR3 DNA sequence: TGCGCCAGCAGCCAAGATAGGGCGGGTTATACGCAGTATTTT. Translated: CASSQDRAGYTQYF.